These T cell receptor beta chains were read from a single sample in a study of cytomegalovirus exposure and HLA in healthy donors. The repertoire was sequenced with immunoSEQ multiplex PCR; TCRdb's copy has only in-frame clones and lacks some. The repertoire includes around 120,000 clones, about 80% of them detected once, and 7.5% to 10% sits in the top ten. The sample comprised PBMCs. The source of these receptors is a female donor in good health and CMV-seropositive. CDR3s include the opening cysteine and the closing phenylalanine or tryptophan. D genes are given only for firm matches. Not every row has a clone size; where given, it reads once, few, many or a size class.

clone_size	d_call	v_call	j_call	cdr3_aa
NA	NA	TRBV18	TRBJ1-1	CASSPGTYTEAFF
NA	TRBD1	TRBV5-1	TRBJ1-1	CASSLRGGDRVNTEAFF
NA	NA	TRBV7-2	TRBJ2-5	CASKRGGLETQYF
NA	NA	TRBV7-9	TRBJ1-4	CASSFFRGEKLFF
NA	NA	TRBV21-1	TRBJ2-7	CASSKAHRSSYEQYF
NA	NA	TRBV27	TRBJ2-2	CASTYLSGTGELFF
NA	NA	TRBV19	TRBJ1-5	CASSYRVGQPQHF
few	NA	TRBV30	TRBJ1-1	CAASNGNTEAFF
NA	NA	TRBV27	TRBJ1-6	CASSLHRDASPLHF
NA	NA	TRBV19	TRBJ2-6	CASSIVPRGGANVLTF
NA	TRBD1	TRBV19	TRBJ1-5	CASSTTGGSQPQHF
few	NA	TRBV7-2	TRBJ1-4	CASSLWQGNEKLFF
NA	NA	TRBV27	TRBJ2-7	CASSFFQGKYEQYF
NA	TRBD2	TRBV28	TRBJ2-3	CASRHTSGATDTQYF
NA	NA	TRBV27	TRBJ1-6	CASSLRHRDSPLHF
NA	TRBD2	TRBV6-5	TRBJ2-1	CASKLAAPSYNEQFF
NA	TRBD1	TRBV5-1	TRBJ1-4	CASSLGGTGTNEEKLFF
NA	TRBD1	TRBV6-1	TRBJ2-2	CASIDRDRGVNTGELFF
NA	NA	TRBV11-2	TRBJ1-3	CASSLVRGGSSGNTIYF
once	NA	TRBV7-8	TRBJ2-7	CASTRGAYEQYF
NA	TRBD1	TRBV11-1	TRBJ2-7	CASSSRQGASSKTDYEQYF
NA	NA	TRBV28	TRBJ1-5	CASSPVHGGNQPQHF
once	NA	TRBV30	TRBJ1-1	CAWSPSGRLGNTEAFF
NA	TRBD1	TRBV7-9	TRBJ1-2	CASSTSVGTGYGYTF
NA	NA	TRBV10-3	TRBJ1-2	CAISESRAGVYGYTF
NA	TRBD1	TRBV5-6	TRBJ2-2	CASQWGQGIITGELFF
few	TRBD1	TRBV5-1	TRBJ1-1	CASSPSTGLNTEAFF
NA	TRBD1	TRBV11-2	TRBJ1-1	CASSTGTVSVVFRAEAFF
few	NA	TRBV10-1	TRBJ2-1	CASSEGGEQFF
once	TRBD1	TRBV19	TRBJ2-7	CASSNRPGQGQHEQYF
NA	TRBD1	TRBV18	TRBJ2-7	CASSPPGGQGNEQYF
NA	NA	TRBV28	TRBJ1-5	CASSLNREISNQPQHF
NA	NA	TRBV13	TRBJ1-2	CASSGRQFGYGYTF
NA	TRBD1	TRBV7-2	TRBJ2-5	CASRQGASETQYF
NA	NA	TRBV7-2	TRBJ2-2	CASSLEGGGELFF
NA	TRBD1	TRBV9	TRBJ2-7	CASSVGQTTYEQYF
few	TRBD1	TRBV28	TRBJ2-7	CASSYPFRTGDISYEQYF
NA	TRBD1	TRBV6-6	TRBJ2-5	CASRKGQGSAQETQYF
NA	NA	TRBV30	TRBJ2-3	CAWSVEVGTDTQYF
NA	NA	TRBV9	TRBJ1-2	CASQGFEGDGYTF
few	NA	TRBV20-1	TRBJ2-3	CSAPGVDTQYF
NA	NA	TRBV7-6	TRBJ2-1	CASSSAGYQQWDEQFF
NA	NA	TRBV18	TRBJ1-5	CASSPPTRDQPQHF
NA	TRBD1	TRBV30	TRBJ1-4	CAWAGDRGPGKLFF
NA	NA	TRBV2	TRBJ1-1	CASQTTLIEAFF
once	TRBD1	TRBV7-9	TRBJ1-4	CASSFSLTGGTNEKLFF
NA	TRBD2	TRBV5-1	TRBJ2-7	CASSATGTSGYEQYF
NA	NA	TRBV7-9	TRBJ2-2	CASSLGEWNTGELFF
NA	NA	TRBV13	TRBJ1-6	CASSSDRGFNSPLHF
NA	NA	TRBV28	TRBJ2-2	CASSPNTGELFF
NA	TRBD1	TRBV28	TRBJ1-3	CASSLDRAGNTIYF
NA	TRBD1	TRBV18	TRBJ1-5	CASSPGQGRNQPQHF
NA	TRBD1	TRBV15	TRBJ1-3	CATSRGQGKSGNTIYF
NA	NA	TRBV18	TRBJ1-1	CASSPREYTEAFF
NA	NA	TRBV21-1	TRBJ1-1	CASTKRVLAFF
NA	TRBD1	TRBV27	TRBJ2-7	CASSLSIQGAGEQYF
NA	NA	TRBV9	TRBJ1-1	CASSERHAPNTEAFF
few	NA	TRBV6-5	TRBJ1-2	CASSVPGSYGYTF
NA	TRBD2	TRBV7-2	TRBJ2-3	CASSLGGRAVPDTQYF